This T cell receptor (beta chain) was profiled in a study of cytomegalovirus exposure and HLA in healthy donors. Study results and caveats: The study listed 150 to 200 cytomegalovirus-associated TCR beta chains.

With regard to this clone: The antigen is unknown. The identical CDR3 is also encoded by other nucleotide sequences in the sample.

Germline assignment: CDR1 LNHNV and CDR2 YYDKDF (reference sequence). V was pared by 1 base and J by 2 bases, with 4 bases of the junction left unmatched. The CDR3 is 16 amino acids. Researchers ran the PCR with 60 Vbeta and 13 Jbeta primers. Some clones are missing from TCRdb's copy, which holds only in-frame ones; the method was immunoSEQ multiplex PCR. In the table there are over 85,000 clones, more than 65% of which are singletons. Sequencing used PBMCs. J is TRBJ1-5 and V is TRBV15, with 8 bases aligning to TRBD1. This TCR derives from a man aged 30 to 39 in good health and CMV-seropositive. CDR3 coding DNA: TGTGCCACCAGCAGAGTGCAGGGGGCCGGCAATCAGCCCCAGCATTTT. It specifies CATSRVQGAGNQPQHF.